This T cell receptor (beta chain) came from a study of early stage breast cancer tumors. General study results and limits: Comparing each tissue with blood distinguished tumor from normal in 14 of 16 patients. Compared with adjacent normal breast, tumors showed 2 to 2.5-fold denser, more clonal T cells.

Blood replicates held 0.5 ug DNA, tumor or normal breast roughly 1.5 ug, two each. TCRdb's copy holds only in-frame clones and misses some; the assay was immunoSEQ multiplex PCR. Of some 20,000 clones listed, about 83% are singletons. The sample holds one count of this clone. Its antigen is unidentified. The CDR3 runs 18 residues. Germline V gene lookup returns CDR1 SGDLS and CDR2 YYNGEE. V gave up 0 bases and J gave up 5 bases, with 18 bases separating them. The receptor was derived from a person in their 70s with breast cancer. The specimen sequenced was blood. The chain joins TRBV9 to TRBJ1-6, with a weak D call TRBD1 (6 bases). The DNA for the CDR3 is TGTGCCAGCAGCGTAGCTGGGGGCAGGGTGGGAGATAATTCACCCCTCCACTTT. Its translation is CASSVAGGRVGDNSPLHF.